A single sample gave rise to the 12 T cell receptor beta chains below, sequenced in a study of T cell changes during pregnancy in multiple sclerosis (dated by TCRdb to the late 2010s). Receptors were amplified or captured by the immunoSEQ multiplex PCR assay. TCRdb limited this immuneACCESS table to in-frame rearrangements with V and J called. A share of clones is missing; checked studies link under half to unresolved V genes, and the rest is unexplained. This sample comprises more than 85,000 clones, around 94% of them detected only once. The ten largest clones add up to 1.5% to 2% of the sample. Material: peripheral blood, obtained after pregnancy. These receptor sequences come from a female donor in good health, enrolled as a control in a pregnancy study.

The chain is built from TRBV15 and TRBJ1-4, with 7 bases fitting TRBD1. V gave up 1 base and J gave up 8 bases; unmatched junction bases: 4. Per germline, CDR1 LNHNV and CDR2 YYDKDF (reference sequence). The CDR3 extends over 14 amino acids. The CDR3 loop is CATSRGDSVEKLFF. CDR3 bases: TGTGCCACCAGCAGAGGGGACAGCGTCGAAAAACTGTTTTTT.

V usage is TRBV19 and J usage is TRBJ1-5; no reliable D call. V was trimmed by 3 bases and J by 3 bases, leaving 18 bases between them. The CDR3 totals 17 residues. In germline, CDR1 is LNHDA, CDR2 SQIVND (reference sequence). The CDR3 region is CASSIPRRPQNNQPQHF. The CDR3 DNA reads as TGTGCCAGTAGTATCCCCAGGCGCCCTCAAAACAATCAGCCCCAGCATTTT.

V is TRBV11-3 and J is TRBJ1-5; 12 bases fit TRBD1. The germline gives CDR1 SGHNT, CDR2 YENEEA. The CDR3 is 15 amino acids. Trimming cost V 6 bases and J 6 bases; bases outside gene matches: 6. Written as DNA, the CDR3 is TGTGCCAGCAGTATGGGACAGGGGGCGTCTCAGCCCCAGCATTTT. It yields the protein CASSMGQGASQPQHF.

J is TRBJ1-1 and V is TRBV30; TRBD1 matches 9 bases. With V trimmed by 4 bases and J by 4 bases, 4 bases remained unmatched. Per germline, CDR1 GTSNPN and CDR2 SVGIG (reference sequence). The CDR3 has 13 residues. In DNA form, the CDR3 reads TGTGCCTGGAACCCGGACAGGGGCACTGAAGCTTTCTTT. Translating it yields CAWNPDRGTEAFF.

This sequence joins TRBV6-6 and TRBJ2-1; D ambiguous. Germline V gives CDR1 MNHNY, CDR2 SVGAGI (reference sequence). CDR3 length equals 12 residues. Trimming removed 6 bases at V and 4 bases at J, with 7 bases between. CDR3 in amino acids: CASSSKYNEQFF. CDR3 nucleotides: TGTGCCAGCAGCTCTAAGTACAATGAGCAGTTCTTC.

V is TRBV6-5 and J is TRBJ2-4, with TRBD1 matching 10 bases. Germline assignment: CDR1 MNHEY and CDR2 SVGAGI. J was trimmed by 6 bases and V by 5 bases; bases with no gene match: 4. The CDR3 sequence is 14 residues long. CDR3 amino acids: CASSDRGRGNIQYF. In DNA, the CDR3 is TGTGCCAGCAGTGACAGGGGGCGCGGAAACATTCAGTACTTC.

The V gene is TRBV20-1, the J gene TRBJ1-2, with 8 bases fitting TRBD1. V lost 8 bases to trimming and J lost 7 bases; unmatched junction nucleotides: 6. There are 11 residues in the CDR3. CDR1 DFQATT and CDR2 SNEGSKA come from the germline V gene (reference sequence). CDR3 sequence reads: CSSQGAGGYTF. The CDR3, as DNA: TGCAGTTCCCAGGGGGCGGGTGGCTACACCTTC.

In DNA, the CDR3 is TGCGCCAGCAGCCAAGATCCGGCTCCTCAGGGGGAGCCCCAGCATTTT. It translates to CASSQDPAPQGEPQHF. V is TRBV4-1 and J is TRBJ1-5; 7 nucleotides match TRBD1. The V and J ends lost 0 bases and 8 bases, in that order; junction bases with no gene match: 10. In germline, CDR1 is MGHRA, CDR2 YSYEKL. This CDR3 region has 16 residues.

This clone has only a few counts. The CDR3 coding sequence is TGCGCCAGCAGCGAGAGTCCCGGGAACACTGAAGCTTTCTTT. Translation: CASSESPGNTEAFF. V and J are TRBV5-1 and TRBJ1-1, with D uncertain. The CDR3 extends over 14 amino acids. Germline V CDR1 and CDR2: SGHRS, YFSETQ. V shed 4 bases and J shed 1 base, with 11 bases lying between them.

CDR3 in DNA: TGTGCCAGCAGCTTTTTGCAGCGTAGCACAGATACGCAGTATTTT. It codes for CASSFLQRSTDTQYF. This chain joins TRBV7-2 and TRBJ2-3, with D hard to call. The germline V gene has CDR1 SGHTA and CDR2 FQGNSA. This CDR3 contains 15 residues. Between the trimmed V and J ends, which lost 3 bases and 0 bases, there was a span of 10 bases. The full variable domain, in which reference TRBV7-2 and TRBJ2-3 provide the parts outside the CDR3, is GAGVSQSPSNKVTEKGKDVELRCDPISGHTALYWYRQSLGQGLEFLIYFQGNSAPDKSGLPSDRFSAERTGGSVSTLTIQRTQQEDSAVYLCASSFLQRSTDTQYFGPGTRLTVL.

J is TRBJ2-7 and V is TRBV6-6; tentative D call: TRBD2 (5 bases). The CDR3 has 15 amino acids. Trimming removed 0 bases from V and 0 bases from J, with 9 bases in between. CDR1 and CDR2 (germline): MNHNY, SVGAGI (reference sequence). CDR3: CASSYSSESSYEQYF. The DNA for the CDR3 is TGTGCCAGCAGTTACTCTAGCGAGAGCTCCTACGAGCAGTACTTC.

CDR3 nucleotides: TGTGCCAGTAGTATCGCTCAGGGGAGAGAGCAGTACTTC. It specifies CASSIAQGREQYF. This rearrangement joins TRBV19 to TRBJ2-7; maybe TRBD1 (6 bases). Trimming stripped 3 bases from V and 7 bases from J, with 13 bases between. In germline, CDR1 is LNHDA, CDR2 SQIVND (reference sequence). This CDR3 comprises 13 residues. Supplemented by reference TRBV19 and TRBJ2-7, the full variable domain reads DGGITQSPKYLFRKEGQNVTLSCEQNLNHDAMYWYRQDPGQGLRLIYYSQIVNDFQKGDIAEGYSVSREKKESFPLTVTSAQKNPTAFYLCASSIAQGREQYFGPGTRLTVT.